The entry that follows covers one T cell receptor (beta chain) sequence. Its antigen remains unidentified. The data were obtained in a study of T cell responses to AZD1222 COVID-19 vaccine. Study-wide results and limits: Donors in the cohort were predominantly white British and more often female, and clonal diversity was possibly underestimated.

Assay used: immunoSEQ multiplex PCR; TCRdb lists only in-frame clones, some missing. This table has around 150,000 clones, around 90% appearing once. Per germline, CDR1 LNHDA and CDR2 SQIVND (reference sequence). This CDR3 comprises 14 residues. Trimming took off 8 bases at V and 7 bases at J, with 17 bases between the two ends. The material was peripheral blood, obtained on day 0 of MenACWY control vaccination. The genes are TRBV19 and TRBJ1-4; D unresolved. This clonotype was obtained from an adult in good health. In DNA form, the CDR3 reads TGTGCCAGTTTCGGGCTCCCTCACGGTGAAAAACTGTTTTTT. Its protein product is CASFGLPHGEKLFF.